Listed here is a single T cell receptor (beta chain). Its antigen is not known. The sample belongs to a study of cytomegalovirus exposure and HLA in healthy donors. Study-level results: Overall, approximately 180 TCR beta chains were annotated as cytomegalovirus-associated. While the bulk of TCR sequences proved rare, some public TCRs turned up in many donors. Reportedly, diagnosis of cytomegalovirus status by the classifier showed high specificity and sensitivity.

The donors formed part of the approximately 120-subject validation cohort, distinct from the roughly 660-subject first cohort. Sequenced by immunoSEQ multiplex PCR; TCRdb stores in-frame clones only, minus some. The table records 200,000 to 300,000 clones, roughly 89% of them present only once. Sequenced sample: PBMCs. The origin of this receptor is a man between 18 and 35 years old in good health and CMV-seronegative.

The CDR3 bases are TGTGCCAGCAGCTTATCGGAGGGCCGAAATGAGCAGTTCTTC. Its translation is CASSLSEGRNEQFF. The chain recombines TRBV7-7 with TRBJ2-1, with D maybe TRBD2 (6 bases). Germline CDR1 and CDR2: SSHAT and FNYEAQ (reference sequence). The CDR3 has 14 amino acids. Trimming removed 2 bases at V and 7 bases at J, with 12 bases between.